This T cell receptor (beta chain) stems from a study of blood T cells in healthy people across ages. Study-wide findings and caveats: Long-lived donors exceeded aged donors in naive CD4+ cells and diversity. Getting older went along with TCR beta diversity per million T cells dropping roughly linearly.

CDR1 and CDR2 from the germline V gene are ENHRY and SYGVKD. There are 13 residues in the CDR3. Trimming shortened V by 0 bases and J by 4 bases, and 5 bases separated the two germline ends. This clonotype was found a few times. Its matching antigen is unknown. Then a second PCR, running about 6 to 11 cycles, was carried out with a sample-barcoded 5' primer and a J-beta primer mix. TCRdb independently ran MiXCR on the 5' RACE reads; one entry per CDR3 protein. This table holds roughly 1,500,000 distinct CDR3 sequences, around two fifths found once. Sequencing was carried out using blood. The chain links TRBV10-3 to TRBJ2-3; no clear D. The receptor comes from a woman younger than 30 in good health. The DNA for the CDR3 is TGTGCCATCAGTGAGTCCTTGGCAGATACGCAGTATTTT. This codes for CAISESLADTQYF.